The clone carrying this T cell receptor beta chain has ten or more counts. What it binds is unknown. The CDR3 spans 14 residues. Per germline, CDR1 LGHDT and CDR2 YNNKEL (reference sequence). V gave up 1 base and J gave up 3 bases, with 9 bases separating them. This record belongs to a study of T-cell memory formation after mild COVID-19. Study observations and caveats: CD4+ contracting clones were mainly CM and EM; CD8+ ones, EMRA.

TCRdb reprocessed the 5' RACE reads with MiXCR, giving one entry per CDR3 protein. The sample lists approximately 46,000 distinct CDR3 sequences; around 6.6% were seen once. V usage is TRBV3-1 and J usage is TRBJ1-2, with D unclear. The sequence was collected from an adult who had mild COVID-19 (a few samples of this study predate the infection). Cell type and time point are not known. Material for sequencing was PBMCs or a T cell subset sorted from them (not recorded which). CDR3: CASSQAASYYGYTF. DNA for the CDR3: TGTGCCAGCAGCCAAGCGGCGTCCTACTATGGCTACACCTTC. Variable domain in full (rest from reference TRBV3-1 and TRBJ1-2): DTAVSQTPKYLVTQMGNDKSIKCEQNLGHDTMYWYKQDSKKFLKIMFSYNNKELIINETVPNRFSPKSPDKAHLNLHINSLELGDSAVYFCASSQAASYYGYTFGSGTRLTVV.